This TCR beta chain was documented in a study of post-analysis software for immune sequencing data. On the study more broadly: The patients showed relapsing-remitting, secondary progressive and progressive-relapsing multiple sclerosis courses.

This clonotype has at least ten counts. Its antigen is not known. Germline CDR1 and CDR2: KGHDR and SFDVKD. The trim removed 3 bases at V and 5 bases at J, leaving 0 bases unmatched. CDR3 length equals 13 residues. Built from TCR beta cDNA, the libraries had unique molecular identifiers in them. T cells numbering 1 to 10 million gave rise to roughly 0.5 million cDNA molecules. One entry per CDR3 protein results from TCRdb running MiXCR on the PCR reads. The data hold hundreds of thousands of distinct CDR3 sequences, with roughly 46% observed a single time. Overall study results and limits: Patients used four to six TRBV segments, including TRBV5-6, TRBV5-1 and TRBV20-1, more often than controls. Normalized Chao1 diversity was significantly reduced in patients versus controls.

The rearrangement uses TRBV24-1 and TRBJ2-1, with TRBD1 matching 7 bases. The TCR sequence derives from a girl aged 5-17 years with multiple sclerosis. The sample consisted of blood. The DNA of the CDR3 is TGTGCCACCAGTGATGGGACAGACAATGAGCAGTTCTTC. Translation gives CATSDGTDNEQFF.